These 9 T cell receptor beta chains originate from one sample sequenced in a study of blood T cell repertoires in COVID-19 (TCRdb year 2020). Libraries were built with the immunoSEQ multiplex PCR assay. TCRdb limited this immuneACCESS table to in-frame rearrangements with V and J called. A share of clones is missing; checked studies link under half to unresolved V genes, and the rest is unexplained. For this sample the table gives 120,000 to 150,000 clones, of which roughly 84% were detected only once. 2% to 3% of the sample belongs to the ten largest clones. The specimen sequenced was peripheral blood. Receptor source: a human donor with acute or convalescent COVID-19. The donor label of this sample is uncertain.

The CDR3 bases are TGTGCCAGCAGTTCCCGACAGAGCTTGAACACTGAAGCTTTCTTT. Its translation is CASSSRQSLNTEAFF. This rearrangement joins TRBV6-5 to TRBJ1-1; D may be TRBD1 (5 bases). V lost 4 bases and J 0 bases, leaving 12 bases between the germline ends. The CDR3 loop spans 15 amino acids. CDR1 and CDR2 (germline): MNHEY, SVGAGI.

On this clone: At one boundary the junction diverges from the germline segment, which might be a read error. This chain links TRBV12-3 or TRBV12-4 with TRBJ1-1; D unclear. The CDR3 is 13 residues long. CDR3 loop: CASSFWANPEAFF. The CDR3 DNA sequence: TGTGCCAGCAGTTTTTGGGCGAACCCTGAAGCTTTCTTT.

This clone is a singleton in its sample. This chain uses TRBV29-1 with TRBJ2-1, with TRBD1 as a possible D gene (6 bases). CDR1 is SQVTM, CDR2 ANQGSEA, per germline. The CDR3 contains 14 residues. V gave up 7 bases and J gave up 7 bases, with 20 bases separating them. The CDR3 coding sequence is TGCAGCGCCTCATGGACAGCCAAAGGGAATGAGCAGTTCTTC. It specifies CSASWTAKGNEQFF.

The V and J genes are TRBV6-2 or TRBV6-3 and TRBJ1-2; D unresolved. Germline CDR1 reads MNHEY; CDR2 reads SVGEGT. The CDR3 has 17 residues. The V end was cut by 2 bases, the J end by 2 bases, with 18 bases between. The CDR3 DNA sequence: TGTGCCAGCAGTTACCCAAGCGCGGGCATAGGGAACTATGGCTACACCTTC. Its translation is CASSYPSAGIGNYGYTF.

The chain employs TRBV19 and TRBJ2-2, with TRBD2 matching over 12 bases. The CDR3 extends over 16 amino acids. V dropped 5 bases and J dropped 5; count of bases not matched to a gene: 6. The germline gives CDR1 LNHDA, CDR2 SQIVND (reference sequence). CDR3 residues: CASSVGTSGYTGELFF. The CDR3 nucleotides read TGTGCCAGTAGTGTGGGGACTAGCGGGTATACCGGGGAGCTGTTTTTT. Together with reference TRBV19 and TRBJ2-2, the CDR3 gives the full variable domain: DGGITQSPKYLFRKEGQNVTLSCEQNLNHDAMYWYRQDPGQGLRLIYYSQIVNDFQKGDIAEGYSVSREKKESFPLTVTSAQKNPTAFYLCASSVGTSGYTGELFFGEGSRLTVL.

V gene TRBV5-5 combines with J gene TRBJ2-3; unclear D gene. Germline CDR1 and CDR2: SGHKS and YYEKEE (reference sequence). Trimming pared 4 bases from V and 5 bases from J, leaving 14 bases between. The CDR3 is 14 residues long. CDR3 loop: CASSPRVAEDTQYF. The CDR3 DNA reads as TGTGCCAGCAGCCCCCGGGTAGCAGAAGATACGCAGTATTTT.

The rearrangement links TRBV6-5 to TRBJ2-2; no firm D call. The CDR3 runs to 11 residues. Trimming cost V 6 bases and J 7 bases, with 6 bases left between them. CDR1 and CDR2 (germline): MNHEY, SVGAGI. CDR3 in DNA: TGTGCCAGCAGACCCTACGGGGAGCTGTTTTTT. Protein product: CASRPYGELFF.

V usage is TRBV7-6 and J usage is TRBJ2-7, with 10 bases identical to TRBD1. There are 16 residues in the CDR3. V was clipped by 5 bases and J by 4 bases; unmatched bases: 11. Germline values: CDR1 SGHVS, CDR2 FNYEAQ. CDR3 nucleotide sequence: TGTGCCAGCAGCCCGCAAACCGGGACAGGGGCTTACGAGCAGTACTTC. It encodes CASSPQTGTGAYEQYF. Variable domain in full (rest from reference TRBV7-6 and TRBJ2-7): GAGVSQSPRYKVTKRGQDVALRCDPISGHVSLYWYRQALGQGPEFLTYFNYEAQQDKSGLPNDRFSAERPEGSISTLTIQRTEQRDSAMYRCASSPQTGTGAYEQYFGPGTRLTVT.

The chain combines TRBV4-3 with TRBJ1-1; TRBD1 is a possible D gene (5 bases). Germline V gene sequence: CDR1 LGHNA, CDR2 YSLEER. The CDR3 has 14 amino acids. Trimming left V 0 bases short and J 5 bases short, with 10 bases between. The CDR3 nucleotides are TGCGCCAGCAGCCAAGATCCAGGGCTAACTGAAGCTTTCTTT. It translates to CASSQDPGLTEAFF.